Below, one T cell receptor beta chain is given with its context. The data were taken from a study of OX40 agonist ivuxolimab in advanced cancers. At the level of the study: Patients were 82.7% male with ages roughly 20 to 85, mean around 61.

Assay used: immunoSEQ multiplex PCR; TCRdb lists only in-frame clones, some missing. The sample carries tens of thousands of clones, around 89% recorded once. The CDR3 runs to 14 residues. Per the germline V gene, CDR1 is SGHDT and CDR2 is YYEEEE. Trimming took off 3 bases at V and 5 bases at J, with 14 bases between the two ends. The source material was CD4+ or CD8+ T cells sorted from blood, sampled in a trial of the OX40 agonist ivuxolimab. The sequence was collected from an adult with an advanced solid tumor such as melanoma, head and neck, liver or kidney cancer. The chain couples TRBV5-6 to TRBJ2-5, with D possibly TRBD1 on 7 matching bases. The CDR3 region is CASSYQGGRETQYF. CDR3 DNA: TGTGCCAGCAGCTACCAGGGGGGAAGGGAGACCCAGTACTTC. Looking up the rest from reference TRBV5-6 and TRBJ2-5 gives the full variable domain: DAGVTQSPTHLIKTRGQQVTLRCSPKSGHDTVSWYQQALGQGPQFIFQYYEEEERQRGNFPDRFSGHQFPNYSSELNVNALLLGDSALYLCASSYQGGRETQYFGPGTRLLVL.